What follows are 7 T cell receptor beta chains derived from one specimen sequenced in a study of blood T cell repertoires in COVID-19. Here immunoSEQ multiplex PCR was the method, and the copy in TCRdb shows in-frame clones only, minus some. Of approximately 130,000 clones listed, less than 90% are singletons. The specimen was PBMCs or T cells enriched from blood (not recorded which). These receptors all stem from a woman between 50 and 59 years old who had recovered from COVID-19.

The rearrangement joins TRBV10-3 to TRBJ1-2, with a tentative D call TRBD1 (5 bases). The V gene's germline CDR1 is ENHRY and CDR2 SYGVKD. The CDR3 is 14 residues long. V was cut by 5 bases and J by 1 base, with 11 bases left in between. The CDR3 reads CAISSRTSNYGYTF. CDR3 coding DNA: TGTGCCATCAGTTCAAGGACAAGTAACTATGGCTACACCTTC.

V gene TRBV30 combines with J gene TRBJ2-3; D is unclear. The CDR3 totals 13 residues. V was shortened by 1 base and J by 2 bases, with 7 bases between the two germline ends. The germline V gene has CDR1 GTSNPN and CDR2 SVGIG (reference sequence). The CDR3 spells CAWSGHYTDTQYF. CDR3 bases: TGTGCCTGGAGTGGCCACTACACAGATACGCAGTATTTT.

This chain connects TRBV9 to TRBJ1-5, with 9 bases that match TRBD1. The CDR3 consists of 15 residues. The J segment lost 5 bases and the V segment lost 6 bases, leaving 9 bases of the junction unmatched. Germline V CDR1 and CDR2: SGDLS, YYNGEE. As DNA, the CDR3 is TGTGCCAGCACCCTGCCGGGGACAGGGTATCAGCCCCAGCATTTT. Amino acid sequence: CASTLPGTGYQPQHF.

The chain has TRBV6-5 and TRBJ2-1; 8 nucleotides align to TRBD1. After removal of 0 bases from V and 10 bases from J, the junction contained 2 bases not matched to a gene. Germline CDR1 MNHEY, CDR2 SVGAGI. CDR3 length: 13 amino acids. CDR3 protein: CASSYSTGGEQFF. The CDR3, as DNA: TGTGCCAGCAGTTACTCCACAGGGGGAGAGCAGTTCTTC.

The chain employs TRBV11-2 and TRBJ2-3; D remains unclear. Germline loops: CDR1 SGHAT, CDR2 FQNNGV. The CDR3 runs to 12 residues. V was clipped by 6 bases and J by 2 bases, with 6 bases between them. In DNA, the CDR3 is TGTGCCAGCAGGGCAGTCACAGATACGCAGTATTTT. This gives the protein CASRAVTDTQYF.

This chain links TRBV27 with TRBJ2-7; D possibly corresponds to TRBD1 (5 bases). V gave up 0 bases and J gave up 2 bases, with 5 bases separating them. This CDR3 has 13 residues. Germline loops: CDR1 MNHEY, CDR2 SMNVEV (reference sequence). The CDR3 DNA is TGTGCCAGCAGTTTATCAGGGGCCTACGAGCAGTACTTC. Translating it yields CASSLSGAYEQYF.

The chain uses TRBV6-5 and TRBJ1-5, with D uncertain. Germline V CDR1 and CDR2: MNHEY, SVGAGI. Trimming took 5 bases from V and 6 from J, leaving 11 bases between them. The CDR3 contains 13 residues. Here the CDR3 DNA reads TGTGCCAGCAGTCGACTTGTCGGTCAGCCCCAGCATTTT. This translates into CASSRLVGQPQHF.